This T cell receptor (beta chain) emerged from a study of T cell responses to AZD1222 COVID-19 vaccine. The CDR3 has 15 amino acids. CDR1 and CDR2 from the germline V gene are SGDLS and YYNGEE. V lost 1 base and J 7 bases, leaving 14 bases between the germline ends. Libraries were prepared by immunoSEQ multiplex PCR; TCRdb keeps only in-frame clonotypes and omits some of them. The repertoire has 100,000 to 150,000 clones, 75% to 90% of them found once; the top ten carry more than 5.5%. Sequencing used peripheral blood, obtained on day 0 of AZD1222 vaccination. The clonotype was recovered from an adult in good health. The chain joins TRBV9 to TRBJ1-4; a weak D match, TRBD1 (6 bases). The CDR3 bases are TGTGCCAGCAGCGTACAGGGGAAGCAGAGTGAAAAACTGTTTTTT. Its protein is CASSVQGKQSEKLFF.